This record concerns one T cell receptor beta chain sequence. Its target is not known. The data were taken from a study of cytomegalovirus exposure and HLA in healthy donors. Study-wide results and caveats: The tendency of first-cohort TCR clusters to co-occur in the 110 or so validation repertoires emerged from a later analysis.

Generated by immunoSEQ multiplex PCR, the TCRdb table keeps only in-frame clones and is missing some. The sample holds 65,000 to 90,000 clones; around 96% are singletons and the top ten take approximately 3.4%. V was clipped by 9 bases and J by 0 bases, with 11 bases between them. This CDR3 is 13 amino acids long. CDR1 and CDR2 (germline): MNHNS, SASEGT. The sample comprised PBMCs. The sequence was obtained from a man between 18 and 35 years old in good health and CMV-seronegative. The genes are TRBV6-1 and TRBJ1-1; D remains unclear. DNA for the CDR3: TGTGCCAGTAGTCCGGAGATGAACACTGAAGCTTTCTTT. The encoded protein is CASSPEMNTEAFF.